In this sample, the clone carrying this TCR beta chain turned up a few times. Its target is unknown. Each CDR3 protein is one row after TCRdb ran MiXCR on the reads. Seen here are about 740,000 distinct CDR3 sequences, 35% observed once, and the top ten hold about 2.8%. This specimen belongs to a study of T cell repertoires in cytomegalovirus infection. Turning to the study itself: Indications of both CMV infection and matching HLA type were provided by public TCR beta signatures. Broader study findings: The ex vivo response was dominated by HLA-C-restricted CMV-specific TCR beta clonotypes. Cumulative public TCR beta family frequency identified CMV carriers with the relevant HLA.

Trimming took off 7 bases at V and 7 bases at J, with 13 bases between the two ends. CDR3 size: 12 residues. Germline V gene lookup returns CDR1 LNHDA and CDR2 SQIVND (reference sequence). The chain employs TRBV19 and TRBJ1-2; TRBD1 is a possible D gene (6 bases). The receptor was isolated from a human donor in good health (CMV status not recorded). Some clones in this sample may be carry-over from other donors' samples. Material for sequencing was PBMCs. Here the CDR3 reads CASTHREGGYTF. The CDR3, as DNA: TGTGCCAGTACCCACAGGGAGGGTGGCTACACCTTC.